This T cell receptor beta chain is from a study of T cells of healthy individuals. TCRdb fed the 5' RACE reads into MiXCR, producing one record per CDR3 protein. The sample holds tens of thousands of distinct CDR3 sequences; under 15% are singletons and the top ten take about 16%. V lost 3 bases and J lost 2; bases outside the gene matches: 3. CDR3 size: 17 residues. Germline V CDR1 and CDR2: SGHDT, YYEEEE. This clonotype was counted at least ten times. The genes are TRBV5-6 and TRBJ2-3, with 16 bases identical to TRBD2. This TCR derives from a human donor in good health. CDR3 sequence reads: CASSSGLAGGNTDTQYF. CDR3 DNA: TGTGCCAGCAGCTCGGGACTAGCGGGAGGGAACACAGATACGCAGTATTTT.